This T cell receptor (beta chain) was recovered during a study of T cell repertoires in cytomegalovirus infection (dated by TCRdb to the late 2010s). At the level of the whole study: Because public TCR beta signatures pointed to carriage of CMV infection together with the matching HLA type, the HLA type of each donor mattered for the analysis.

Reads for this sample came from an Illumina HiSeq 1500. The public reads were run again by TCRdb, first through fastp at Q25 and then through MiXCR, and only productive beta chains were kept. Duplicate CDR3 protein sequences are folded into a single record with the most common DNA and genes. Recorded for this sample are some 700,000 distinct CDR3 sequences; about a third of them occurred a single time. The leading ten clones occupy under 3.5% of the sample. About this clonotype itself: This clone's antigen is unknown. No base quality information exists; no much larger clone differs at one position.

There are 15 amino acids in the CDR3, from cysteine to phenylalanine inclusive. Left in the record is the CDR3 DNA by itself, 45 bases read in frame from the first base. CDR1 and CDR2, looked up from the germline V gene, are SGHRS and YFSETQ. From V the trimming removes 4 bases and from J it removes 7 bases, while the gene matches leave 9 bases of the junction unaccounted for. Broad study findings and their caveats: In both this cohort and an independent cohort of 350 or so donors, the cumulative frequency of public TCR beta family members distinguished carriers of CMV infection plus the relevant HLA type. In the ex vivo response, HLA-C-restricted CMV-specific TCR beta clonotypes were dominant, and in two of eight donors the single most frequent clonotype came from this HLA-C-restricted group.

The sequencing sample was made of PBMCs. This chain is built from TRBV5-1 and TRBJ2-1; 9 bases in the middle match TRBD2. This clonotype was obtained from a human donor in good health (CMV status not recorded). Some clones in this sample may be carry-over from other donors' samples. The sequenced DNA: TGCGCCAGCAGCCTCCTAGCGGGGTCTAGTAATGAGCAGTTCTTC. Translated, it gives CASSLLAGSSNEQFF. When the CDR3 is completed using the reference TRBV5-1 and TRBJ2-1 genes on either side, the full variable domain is KAGVTQTPRYLIKTRGQQVTLSCSPISGHRSVSWYQQTPGQGLQFLFEYFSETQRNKGNFPGRFSGRQFSNSRSEMNVSTLELGDSALYLCASSLLAGSSNEQFFGPGTRLTVL.